This entry lists 19 T cell receptor beta chains sequenced from one sample in a study of cytomegalovirus exposure and HLA in healthy donors. Primers for the PCR totalled 60 Vbeta and 13 Jbeta. The repertoire was sequenced with immunoSEQ multiplex PCR; TCRdb's copy has only in-frame clones and lacks some. The sample has 110,000 to 150,000 clones; roughly 80% are singletons. The sample was PBMCs. These receptor sequences come from a woman aged 40-49 years in good health and CMV-seropositive.

The rearrangement links TRBV28 to TRBJ2-2; unclear D gene. V lost 3 bases, J lost 0 bases, and 8 bases lay in between. Germline V lookup: CDR1 MDHEN, CDR2 SYDVKM. The CDR3 consists of 15 residues. The CDR3 DNA reads TGTGCCAGCAGTTTGGCTAGACCGAACACCGGGGAGCTGTTTTTT. This codes for CASSLARPNTGELFF. Full variable domain (missing parts from reference TRBV28 and TRBJ2-2): DVKVTQSSRYLVKRTGEKVFLECVQDMDHENMFWYRQDPGLGLRLIYFSYDVKMKEKGDIPEGYSVSREKKERFSLILESASTNQTSMYLCASSLARPNTGELFFGEGSRLTVL.

The chain employs TRBV11-2 and TRBJ1-1, with D possibly matching TRBD1 (6 bases). The length of the CDR3 is 12 residues. V was shortened by 5 bases and J by 6 bases, with 10 bases between the two germline ends. Germline values: CDR1 SGHAT, CDR2 FQNNGV. The CDR3, as DNA: TGTGCCAGCAGCCACAGGGTCGCTGAAGCTTTCTTT. Its translation: CASSHRVAEAFF.

The CDR3 loop reads CASSLHSGGDTQYF. CDR3 nucleotide sequence: TGTGCCAGCAGCTTACACAGCGGGGGGGATACGCAGTATTTT. This chain joins TRBV7-2 and TRBJ2-3; 9 nucleotides agree with TRBD2. The CDR3 has 14 residues. The germline CDR1 and CDR2 sequences are SGHTA and FQGNSA. Germline trimming cut 2 bases from V and 6 bases from J; bases unmatched to any gene: 3.

The J gene is TRBJ1-4, the V gene TRBV6-1; D perhaps matches TRBD1 (5 bases). The CDR3 covers 14 residues. Trimming removed 8 bases from V and 5 bases from J, with 15 bases in between. The V gene's germline CDR1 is MNHNS and CDR2 SASEGT. CDR3 in amino acids: CASFGQGLNEKLFF. CDR3 DNA sequence: TGTGCCAGCTTCGGGCAGGGATTAAATGAAAAACTGTTTTTT.

The chain links TRBV28 to TRBJ1-5, with 9 bases fitting TRBD1. Germline CDR1 and CDR2: MDHEN and SYDVKM. The CDR3 totals 17 residues. J lost 4 bases, V lost 2 bases, and 9 bases had no gene match. The CDR3 DNA sequence: TGTGCCAGCAGTTTAGGACAGGGGCCGAGTAGGAATCAGCCCCAGCATTTT. Translated, it gives CASSLGQGPSRNQPQHF.

This chain uses TRBV7-8 with TRBJ1-4; TRBD1 agrees at 7 bases. V lost 8 bases, J lost 5 bases, and 8 bases stayed unmatched. CDR3 length: 14 amino acids. Germline V gene sequence: CDR1 SGHVS, CDR2 FQNEAQ. The CDR3 sequence: CASGKTGLNEKLFF. CDR3 coding DNA: TGTGCCAGCGGCAAGACAGGGTTGAATGAAAAACTGTTTTTT.

The V and J genes are TRBV7-2 and TRBJ1-3; D possibly corresponds to TRBD1 (5 bases). V lost 6 bases and J lost 0, with 12 bases in between. There are 15 residues in the CDR3. The germline gives CDR1 SGHTA, CDR2 FQGNSA. CDR3 in amino acids: CASSLGTLSGNTIYF. The CDR3 DNA sequence: TGTGCCAGCAGTCTCGGGACTCTCTCTGGAAACACCATATATTTT.

The V gene is TRBV10-1, the J gene TRBJ1-1; maybe TRBD1 (5 bases). Germline loops: CDR1 WNHNN, CDR2 SYGVQD (reference sequence). Trimming shortened V by 2 bases and J by 4 bases, and 11 bases separated the two germline ends. This CDR3 is 14 amino acids long. As DNA, the CDR3 is TGCGCCAGCAGTGAGGGCAGGGTGGGCACTGAAGCTTTCTTT. Encoded protein: CASSEGRVGTEAFF.

The chain links TRBV21-1 to TRBJ2-7; the D call in the table, TRBD1, was not verified against the DNA. TRBV21-1 is a listed pseudogene. CDR3 length: 15 amino acids. CDR3 coding DNA: TGTGCCAGCAGCAAGGGCGAAATAGAGTCCTACGAGCAGTACTTC. Residues: CASSKGEIESYEQYF.

In its sample, this clone was seen a few times. The V gene is TRBV13, the J gene TRBJ1-6; 9 bases map to TRBD1. The CDR3 length is 15 residues. Germline V CDR1 and CDR2: PRHDT, FYEKMQ (reference sequence). Unmatched junction bases numbered 9, after V lost 5 bases and J lost 10 bases. The CDR3 sequence is CASSLSGTGRSPLHF. In DNA, the CDR3 is TGTGCCAGCAGCCTTAGCGGGACAGGGCGCTCACCCCTCCACTTT.

V gene TRBV7-2 combines with J gene TRBJ2-5; weak D call: TRBD2 (5 bases). Germline V lookup: CDR1 SGHTA, CDR2 FQGNSA. V was pared by 0 bases and J by 4 bases, with 12 bases between. This CDR3 is 15 amino acids long. The CDR3 coding sequence is TGTGCCAGCAGCTTAGCTCGGGGTCCGGGAGAGACCCAGTACTTC. Its translation: CASSLARGPGETQYF. The full variable domain, its missing parts supplied by reference TRBV7-2 and TRBJ2-5, is GAGVSQSPSNKVTEKGKDVELRCDPISGHTALYWYRQSLGQGLEFLIYFQGNSAPDKSGLPSDRFSAERTGGSVSTLTIQRTQQEDSAVYLCASSLARGPGETQYFGPGTRLLVL.

The chain is built from TRBV11-3 and TRBJ1-1; 8 bases are shared with TRBD1. V lost 4 bases, J lost 2 bases, and 3 bases stayed unmatched. Germline CDR1 and CDR2: SGHNT and YENEEA. This CDR3 is 14 amino acids long. The CDR3 sequence is CASSYGQGNTEAFF. For the CDR3, the DNA is TGTGCCAGCAGCTACGGACAGGGCAACACTGAAGCTTTCTTT. Looking up the rest from reference TRBV11-3 and TRBJ1-1 gives the full variable domain: EAGVVQSPRYKIIEKKQPVAFWCNPISGHNTLYWYLQNLGQGPELLIRYENEEAVDDSQLPKDRFSAERLKGVDSTLKIQPAELGDSAVYLCASSYGQGNTEAFFGQGTRLTVV.

The CDR3 DNA is TGTGCCAGCAGACAGGACAGAGGGCGAGAGACCCAGTACTTC. Residues: CASRQDRGRETQYF. The chain joins TRBV7-2 to TRBJ2-5, with D possibly being TRBD1 (6 bases). CDR1 is SGHTA, CDR2 FQGNSA, per germline. The CDR3 runs 14 residues. Trimming shortened V by 6 bases and J by 4 bases, and 15 bases separated the two germline ends.

This clone was picked up one time. The V call is TRBV19, the J call TRBJ2-5; the match to TRBD1 covers 9 bases. CDR3 length: 15 amino acids. The V segment lost 1 base and the J segment 2 bases; nucleotides outside the gene matches: 2. Germline CDR1 reads LNHDA; CDR2 reads SQIVND (reference sequence). Here the CDR3 DNA reads TGTGCCAGTAGTATAGTCGGGACAGGGCAAGAGACCCAGTACTTC. Translating it yields CASSIVGTGQETQYF.

The V and J genes are TRBV6-5 and TRBJ2-7; 11 positions agree with TRBD2. The V segment lost 6 bases and the J segment 7 bases; nucleotides outside the gene matches: 11. The CDR3 spans 15 residues. The germline V gene encodes CDR1 MNHEY and CDR2 SVGAGI. CDR3 in DNA: TGTGCCAGCAGGCCTAGCGGGGGGCCATCTACGGAGCAGTACTTC. It codes for CASRPSGGPSTEQYF.

V is TRBV2 and J is TRBJ2-2; weak D call: TRBD2 (5 bases). The CDR3 is 14 residues long. Germline CDR1 SNHLY, CDR2 FYNNEI. V lost 4 bases to trimming and J lost 4 bases, with 10 bases between them. This chain's CDR3 is CASSAIRGTGELFF. The CDR3 nucleotides read TGTGCCAGCAGTGCTATTCGGGGCACCGGGGAGCTGTTTTTT. The full variable domain, its missing parts supplied by reference TRBV2 and TRBJ2-2, is EPEVTQTPSHQVTQMGQEVILRCVPISNHLYFYWYRQILGQKVEFLVSFYNNEISEKSEIFDDQFSVERPDGSNFTLKIRSTKLEDSAMYFCASSAIRGTGELFFGEGSRLTVL.

The V gene is TRBV7-2, the J gene TRBJ1-6, with no clear D. In germline, CDR1 is SGHTA, CDR2 FQGNSA. The ends were cut back, 3 bases at V and 8 bases at J, with 14 bases in the middle. The CDR3 has 15 amino acids. The CDR3 region is CASSLVPGIDSPLHF. The CDR3 DNA is TGTGCCAGCAGCTTGGTACCGGGAATAGATTCACCCCTCCACTTT.

This chain links TRBV29-1 with TRBJ2-5; D might be TRBD2 (6 bases). Germline CDR1 SQVTM, CDR2 ANQGSEA. The V gene lost 4 bases and the J gene lost 7 bases, with 22 bases spanning the gap. There are 15 residues in the CDR3. The CDR3 sequence is CSVAPLFSGNGTQYF. The CDR3, as DNA: TGCAGCGTTGCGCCGCTTTTTAGCGGTAACGGGACCCAGTACTTC.

On this clone: At one boundary the junction diverges from the germline segment, which might be a read error. V is TRBV6-5 and J is TRBJ2-3; TRBD1 agrees at 7 bases. The CDR3 extends over 14 amino acids. Germline CDR1 and CDR2: MNHEY and SVGAGI. In nucleotides, the CDR3 is TGTGCCAGCAGCCTAGGGACAGCGACAGATGCGCAGTATTTT. This gives the protein CASSLGTATDAQYF.